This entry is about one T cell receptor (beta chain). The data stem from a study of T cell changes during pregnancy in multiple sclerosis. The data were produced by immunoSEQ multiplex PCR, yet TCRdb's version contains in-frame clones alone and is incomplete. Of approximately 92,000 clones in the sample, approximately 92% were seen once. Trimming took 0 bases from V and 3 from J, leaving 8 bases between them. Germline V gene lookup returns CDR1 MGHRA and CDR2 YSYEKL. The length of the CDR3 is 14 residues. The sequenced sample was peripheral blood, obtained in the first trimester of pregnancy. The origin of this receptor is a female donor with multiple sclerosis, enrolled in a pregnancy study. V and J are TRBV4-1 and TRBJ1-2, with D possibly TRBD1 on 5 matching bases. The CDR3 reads CASSQDVGDYGYTF. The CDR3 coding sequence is TGCGCCAGCAGCCAAGATGTAGGGGACTATGGCTACACCTTC.